Sequencing of this T cell receptor beta chain was carried out in a study of Ad26.COV2.S vaccination and SARS-CoV-2 variants (dated by TCRdb to about 2021). For the study in its entirety: Donors in the vaccine arm were drawn from COV1001, a multicentre, randomized, double-blind, placebo-controlled phase I-IIa trial testing Ad26.COV2.S in healthy adults. Ad26.COV2.S was administered intramuscularly at a dose of 5x10^10 or 1x10^11 viral particles, either as one shot or as two shots given 56 days apart. Sequencing of the TCRbeta repertoire served to evaluate the specificity and breadth of SARS-CoV-2-reactive T cell receptors following Ad26.COV2.S vaccination. Participants in the trial were split at random into five groups of five each, receiving low-dose or high-dose Ad26.COV2.S once or twice, or else placebo on both occasions. Blinding of investigators to trial group allocation was maintained during experiments and outcome assessment. A total of approximately 30 samples were included in the TCR-sequenced set, comprising around 19 Ad26.COV2.S vaccine recipients, 5 placebo recipients and 8 SARS-CoV-2 convalescent individuals.

Note on this clone: Its target antigen remains unknown. There are no base qualities to consult, and no much larger clone falls within one base.

The immunoSEQ Assay was used to sequence TCRbeta CDR3 regions. After extraction, genomic DNA underwent amplification by bias-controlled multiplex PCR, followed by high-throughput sequencing. The paper's data handling went like this. To quantify the absolute abundance of every unique TCRbeta CDR3 region, sequences were collapsed and filtered. Usable DNA was measured by amplifying reference genes present in all nucleated cells, and TCRbeta template counts were normalized to that usable DNA to estimate T cell fraction. Repertoire TCRs were annotated as SARS-CoV-2-specific by exact matching of V gene, CDR3 amino acid sequence and J gene to a known reactive TCR set. MIRA supplied the reference SARS-CoV-2 TCR set, which was filtered for enrichment in COVID-19-positive ImmuneCODE repertoires so that public or cross-reactive TCRs were removed. Using the MIRA antigens, annotated TCRs were further analysed by specific ORF or by position within an ORF. Depth was the summed frequency of annotated unique rearrangements, while breadth was defined as annotated unique rearrangements over total unique productive rearrangements. Group comparisons of TCR breadth used two-sided Wilcoxon rank-sum tests. TCRdb provides this immuneACCESS table in a form limited to in-frame rearrangements. Some clones are lacking; in checked studies, under half of them reflect an unresolved V gene, and why the rest are absent is not known. V and J calls plus clone size are reproduced from that table; the DNA served to infer D and trimming. This sample holds 350,000 to 500,000 clones; 88% were observed only once. The ten largest clones represent approximately 4% of the sample.

On the study overall, not on this receptor specifically: Spike-specific TCR breadth was higher in Ad26.COV2.S recipients than in placebo recipients (P = 0.0014). Vaccine and placebo recipients had similar non-spike TCR breadth, a finding consistent with the vaccine containing only spike. Comparing responses between vaccine doses or regimens was not something the study was powered to do. After vaccination, spike-specific CD8+ and CD4+ T cell responses were reported to show substantial breadth. The authors noted that total T cell responses may have been underestimated by the TCR breadth and depth analyses.

The treatment or condition label corresponds to: 19 received Ad26.COV2.S at low or high dose, single or two shots; roughly five received placebo; per-sample allocation not given. For vaccine and placebo recipients, the sequenced repertoires came from samples collected on day 63 after the first injection. Between 29 July and 7 August 2020, Cohort 1b enrolled 20 to 30 adults aged 18-55 years at one site in Boston, USA. Ad26.COV2.S consisted of a replication-incompetent adenovirus type 26 vector by which a prefusion-stabilized SARS-CoV-2 spike protein from the original Wuhan strain was expressed. Sequences were derived from peripheral blood, sampled in a trial of Ad26.COV2.S vaccine versus placebo. The source is a person aged 18-60 years who received the Ad26.COV2.S COVID-19 vaccine or a placebo.

At the DNA level, the sequence is TGTGCCAGCAGCCGGTGGACCGGGGAGCTGTTTTTT. It translates as CASSRWTGELFF. The chain links TRBV6-2 or TRBV6-3 with TRBJ2-2, with no confident D gene call. The germline V gene sets CDR1 to MNHEY and CDR2 to SVGEGT. The CDR3 goes from the cysteine to the phenylalanine over 12 residues. The kept DNA is CDR3 alone, 36 bases in frame from the first base. V is shortened by 6 bases, J by 5 bases, and the region joining them spans 7 bases.